Reported below is one T cell receptor (beta chain). Its antigen target is currently unknown. Base qualities are not at hand, and no much larger clone is one base apart. The immunoSEQ assay amplified TCRB CDR3 regions from roughly 2 micrograms of genomic DNA, or from all available DNA when less than that amount was available. For multiplex PCR, 60 forward primers for TCR V beta segments and 13 reverse primers for J beta segments were used. To estimate reads per starting template, synthetic control templates were spiked into each sample at limiting dilution. The Illumina HiSeq System generated sequencing reads of 87 bp. On the study's bioinformatics: PCR and sequencing errors were removed by a nearest neighbor algorithm that merged closely related sequences. TCR overlap was measured as the percentage of unique tumor TCR beta sequences that were also present in the peripheral blood of the same patient. TCRdb's version of the immuneACCESS table is confined to in-frame rearrangements and falls short of the full clone set. An unresolved V gene accounts for under half of the shortfall where checked; the remainder is of unknown origin. V and J calls and clone size are as listed in that table; D and trimming were resolved from the DNA. This sample has 50,000 to 75,000 clones in its table, and over 75% of those were observed once. Around 8.3% of the sample is taken by the ten largest.

This record comes from a study of glioma-infiltrating T cells after dendritic cell vaccination (dated by TCRdb to 2015 to 2016). General notes on the study: The cohort comprised around 15 glioblastoma patients from Phase I and II dendritic cell vaccination trials, 9 newly diagnosed and 6 with recurrent disease. To make the vaccine, monocyte-derived dendritic cells were cultured for six to eight days with IL-4 and GM-CSF and then pulsed overnight with autologous tumor lysate. Between the early 2000s and the early 2010s, the patients were given dendritic cell vaccination pulsed with autologous tumor lysate. TCR sequencing metrics, including TIL content and tumor-blood repertoire overlap, were correlated with survival after dendritic cell vaccination. Patients received three intradermal dendritic cell vaccine injections at biweekly intervals in the arm below the axilla. Deep sequencing of TCR beta CDR3 regions was used to quantify tumor-infiltrating lymphocyte content and compare tumor and blood repertoires in dendritic cell-vaccinated glioblastoma patients.

Read against the paper, the sample's time point label means: after dendritic cell vaccination, including at tumor progression/relapse. Patients were selected for having adequate residual fresh-frozen tumor tissue and more than two years of available survival data. An isocitrate dehydrogenase mutation was not carried by any of the glioblastoma patients, although molecular status was otherwise variable. PBMC were collected before vaccination, two weeks after the third vaccination, and at tumor progression when it occurred. Genomic DNA was extracted with the Qiagen DNeasy Blood extraction Kit. What the authors observed across the whole study: The cohort was small and heterogeneous, few patients had complete blood and tumor sets, and even fewer had initial-recurrent tumor pairs. TCR clonality showed no direct relationship with survival, which suggests that a diverse polyclonal response may matter. After dendritic cell vaccination, a higher estimated pretreatment TIL content predicted longer time to progression and longer overall survival. The TCR overlap response model with three groups was called speculative and said to need prospective validation.

This TCR derives from a human donor with glioblastoma. The sample consisted of blood, taken after dendritic cell vaccination.

The DNA reads as follows: TGCGCCAGCAGCCCGTTGGAGGGTTCCTACGAGCAGTACTTC. Its protein reads: CASSPLEGSYEQYF. The rearrangement combines TRBV4-3 with TRBJ2-7; TRBD2 is perhaps the D gene, given 6 matching bases. CDR1 and CDR2 (LGHNA, YSLEER) derive from the germline V gene. Counted from cysteine to phenylalanine, this CDR3 has 14 amino acids. Of all the DNA, just the CDR3 is kept, 42 bases in frame from base 1. V is reduced by 4 bases and J by 1 base, leaving a spacing of 11 bases between them.